This T cell receptor (beta chain) originates from a study of blood T cell repertoires in COVID-19. Study background: The study drew acute and convalescent COVID-19 samples from the United States, Italy and Spain. T cells, B-cell-depleted T cells, or PBMCs supplied cDNA or gDNA.

Original data processing: Amplification of reference gene primers was used by the study to estimate nucleated cell counts. Measured with immunoSEQ multiplex PCR; TCRdb has only the in-frame clones, and not every one. V, J and clone size were drawn from that table, and D and trimming were deduced from the DNA. The profile shows roughly 98,000 clones, roughly 82% of them singletons. The CDR3 covers 15 residues. Looked up from germline, CDR1 is MNHEY and CDR2 is SVGEGT. Trimming shortened V by 5 bases and J by 1 base, and 12 bases separated the two germline ends. The gene calls are TRBV6-2 or TRBV6-3 and TRBJ1-5; no firm D call. Sequencing was done on a sample of peripheral blood. This TCR came from a man between 65 and 80 years old with active or convalescent COVID-19. The CDR3 is CASSRLTGSNQPQHF. The DNA of the CDR3 is TGTGCCAGCAGTCGACTGACGGGGAGCAATCAGCCCCAGCATTTT.